A selection of T cell receptor beta chains follows, all from one sample in a study of blood T cell repertoires in COVID-19. Profiled with immunoSEQ multiplex PCR; TCRdb holds only in-frame clones, not every one. The sample has fewer than 300,000 clones, 75% to 95% seen once. The sample was PBMCs or T cells enriched from blood (not recorded which). Receptor source: a woman aged 25 to 39 who had recovered from COVID-19. Both conserved end residues are part of each CDR3.

>TRBV30
CAWRDPYRAWNTEAFF
>TRBV30
CAWSWGTGVNYGYTF
>TRBV30
CAWTRQGIRTDTQYF
>TRBV27
CASSPSGSYEQYF
>TRBV7-9
CASSQEGYGYTF
>TRBV4-1
CASSQREGYNEQFF
>TRBV27
CASSLRIRDSNQPQHF
>TRBV19
CATQGAETQYF
>TRBV28
CASSGTSGTYNEQFF
>TRBV15
CATSGGLSLPNEKLFF
>TRBV6-5
CASSTLGGNTGELFF
>TRBV18
CASSLFRDNSYEQYF
>TRBV18
CASSPSRQGPYEQYF
>TRBV5-4
CASSQGTGSNSPLHF
>TRBV9
CASSGPGGSNTEAFF
>TRBV27
CASSKQGMGEQYF
>TRBV7-9
CASSLEGQANYGYTF
>TRBV9
CASSGQGAYQPQHF
>TRBV30
CAWRTGAYEQYF
>TRBV5-1
CASSLMTDINYGYTF
>TRBV7-6
CASSFSSYNSPLHF
>TRBV18
CASSPGAGVYNEQFF
>TRBV29-1
CSVDIRTSGRQGTDTQYF
>TRBV6-2/TRBV6-3
CASSYPVAYEQYF
>TRBV29-1
CSVAGGLQETQYF
>TRBV6-5
CASSYPGQNTEAFF
>TRBV28
CASSHQGIAGNTIYF
>TRBV9
CASSDQGLAESKTQYF
>TRBV9
CASSVASTNTEAFF
>TRBV27
CASSLSGRNTEAFF
>TRBV21-1
CASSKRQSTYEQYF
>TRBV19
CASCRGQGNQPQHF
>TRBV28
CASRGTGIHEQYF
>TRBV5-1
CASSPSGQGYEQYF
>TRBV15
CATSRGGDEQFF
>TRBV7-6
CASSLLAGPSTDTQYF
>TRBV5-1
CASSSTGASFYEQYF
>TRBV2
CASSESGALAETQYF
>TRBV5-4
CASSFPGQGLGTEAFF
>TRBV19
CASRSGGTDTQYF
>TRBV18
CASSSDPGQGYGYTF
>TRBV7-2
CASSEVSEPQHF
>TRBV4-3
CASSQDLPGGEKLFF
>TRBV28
CATTSLGLTTYNEQFF
>TRBV7-2
CASSPNPAGGPLDTQYF
>TRBV3-1/TRBV3-2
CASSRTGGGTEAFF
>TRBV3-1/TRBV3-2
CASSLWDRGPDTQYF
>TRBV7-8
CASSLLWDSNTEAFF
>TRBV5-5
CASSLSGDSLNTEAFF
>TRBV2
CASRRLAGAPPNEQFF
>TRBV19
CASSRSGTSSYNEQFF
>TRBV10-3
CATRGGQGYNEQFF
>TRBV4-1
CASSQDGTSGASSYNEQFF
>TRBV5-4
CASSLVAGSQETQYF